The rows below give T cell receptor beta chains drawn from one sample of a study of read filtering for tumor transcriptome and immune sequencing. TCRdb recomputed calls from the reads with MiXCR, one row per CDR3 protein. The sample holds about 28,000 distinct CDR3 sequences; around an eighth are singletons and the top ten take over 35%. Sequenced: a population of CD138-negative cells sorted from bone marrow. Source of these receptors: a donor at least 40 years old with multiple myeloma. The CDR3 runs from the conserved cysteine through the conserved F or W. Each record gives: D gene, clone size, V gene, J gene, CDR3 DNA, CDR3 protein. D genes are given only for firm matches. Some rows mark clone size as missing; the rest say once, few, many or name a class of expanded clone.

d_gene: TRBD1
abundance: many
v_gene: TRBV29-1
j_gene: TRBJ1-5
CDR3nt: TGCAGCGTGGGACAGGGGACGAGTCAGCCCCAGCATTTT
CDR3aa: CSVGQGTSQPQHF

d_gene: -
abundance: -
v_gene: TRBV19
j_gene: TRBJ1-5
CDR3nt: TGTGCCAGTAGTATTGGTGGGAATCAGCCCCAGCATTTT
CDR3aa: CASSIGGNQPQHF

d_gene: TRBD2
abundance: many
v_gene: TRBV9
j_gene: TRBJ2-1
CDR3nt: TGTGCCAGCAGCGTTGGCGGGGGCTCCTACAATGAGCAGTTCTTC
CDR3aa: CASSVGGGSYNEQFF

d_gene: -
abundance: many
v_gene: TRBV6-1
j_gene: TRBJ1-3
CDR3nt: TGTGCCAGCAGTGAAGACCTTAGAGGCTCTGGAAACACCATATATTTT
CDR3aa: CASSEDLRGSGNTIYF

d_gene: TRBD2
abundance: many
v_gene: TRBV6-1
j_gene: TRBJ2-1
CDR3nt: TGTGCCAGCACCGGACTAGCGGGAGGGCCAAATGAGCAGTTCTTC
CDR3aa: CASTGLAGGPNEQFF

d_gene: TRBD2
abundance: many
v_gene: TRBV18
j_gene: TRBJ2-1
CDR3nt: TGTGCCAGCTCACTGGGAGTAGCGGGCAATGAGCAGTTCTTC
CDR3aa: CASSLGVAGNEQFF

d_gene: TRBD1
abundance: many
v_gene: TRBV29-1
j_gene: TRBJ2-5
CDR3nt: TGCAGCATAGGACAGGGGGAAGAGACCCAGTACTTC
CDR3aa: CSIGQGEETQYF

d_gene: -
abundance: many
v_gene: TRBV5-1
j_gene: TRBJ2-6
CDR3nt: TGCGCCAGCAGCTTGGAGGCAGGGTCAGGGGCCAACGTCCTGACTTTC
CDR3aa: CASSLEAGSGANVLTF

d_gene: -
abundance: many
v_gene: TRBV29-1
j_gene: TRBJ2-2
CDR3nt: TGCAGCGTTGAAGCCTGGGGGGCGCGGGGCACCGGGGAGCTGTTTTTT
CDR3aa: CSVEAWGARGTGELFF

d_gene: TRBD1
abundance: once
v_gene: TRBV14
j_gene: TRBJ2-1
CDR3nt: TGTGCCAGCTGCCGACCGTCAGGGGGCATTAAAAATGAGCAGTTCTTT
CDR3aa: CASCRPSGGIKNEQFF

d_gene: TRBD2
abundance: many
v_gene: TRBV6-2/TRBV6-3
j_gene: TRBJ2-3
CDR3nt: TGTGCCAGCAGTTACGCTACTAGCGGGATAAGCACAGATACGCAGTATTTT
CDR3aa: CASSYATSGISTDTQYF

d_gene: -
abundance: many
v_gene: TRBV5-1
j_gene: TRBJ2-1
CDR3nt: TGCGCCAGCAGCTTGGGGGAGGAGCCCTACAATGAGCAGTTCTTC
CDR3aa: CASSLGEEPYNEQFF

d_gene: -
abundance: many
v_gene: TRBV11-2
j_gene: TRBJ1-5
CDR3nt: TGTGCCAGCAGCTTACTGGGTCAGCCCCAGCATTTT
CDR3aa: CASSLLGQPQHF

d_gene: TRBD2
abundance: many
v_gene: TRBV27
j_gene: TRBJ2-1
CDR3nt: TGTGCCAGCAGTTTATCGGCGGGAGGGCCGAATCAGCAGTTCTTT
CDR3aa: CASSLSAGGPNQQFF

d_gene: -
abundance: -
v_gene: TRBV2
j_gene: TRBJ2-1
CDR3nt: TGTGCCAGCAGGCGGTCCGTGGGCAGGGGTAGCTACAATGAGCAGTTCTTC
CDR3aa: CASRRSVGRGSYNEQFF

d_gene: -
abundance: -
v_gene: TRBV29-1
j_gene: TRBJ1-1
CDR3nt: TGCAGCGTTGTCGGTAACACTGAAGCTTTCTTT
CDR3aa: CSVVGNTEAFF

d_gene: -
abundance: many
v_gene: TRBV20-1
j_gene: TRBJ1-1
CDR3nt: TGCAGTGCTGCGGGACGTGTGAACACTGAAGCTTTCTTT
CDR3aa: CSAAGRVNTEAFF

d_gene: -
abundance: -
v_gene: TRBV29-1
j_gene: TRBJ2-7
CDR3nt: TGCAGCGCTGGGCAGAGCTACTACGAGCAGTACTTC
CDR3aa: CSAGQSYYEQYF

d_gene: -
abundance: few
v_gene: TRBV23-1
j_gene: TRBJ2-5
CDR3nt: TGCGCCAGCAGTCAATCGTCAGGGGAAGAGACCCAGTACTTC
CDR3aa: CASSQSSGEETQYF

d_gene: TRBD2
abundance: many
v_gene: TRBV19
j_gene: TRBJ2-1
CDR3nt: TGTGCCAGTAGTTCTTTTACTAGCGGGAGGGGAAATGAGCAGTTCTTC
CDR3aa: CASSSFTSGRGNEQFF

d_gene: -
abundance: many
v_gene: TRBV6-6
j_gene: TRBJ2-3
CDR3nt: TGTGCCAGCAGTTACGGGGTCACAGATACGCAGTATTTT
CDR3aa: CASSYGVTDTQYF

d_gene: -
abundance: many
v_gene: TRBV5-4
j_gene: TRBJ1-4
CDR3nt: TGTGCCAGCAGCTTGGGTACAGGGACCACAACTAATGAAAAACTGTTTTTT
CDR3aa: CASSLGTGTTTNEKLFF

d_gene: TRBD2
abundance: many
v_gene: TRBV20-1
j_gene: TRBJ2-3
CDR3nt: TGCAGTGCTAGAACTAGCGGGAGAACGCAGTATTTT
CDR3aa: CSARTSGRTQYF

d_gene: -
abundance: many
v_gene: TRBV28
j_gene: TRBJ1-6
CDR3nt: TGTGCCAGCAAGTTGGATACCACGTATAATTCACCCCTCCACTTT
CDR3aa: CASKLDTTYNSPLHF

d_gene: TRBD2
abundance: many
v_gene: TRBV28
j_gene: TRBJ2-3
CDR3nt: TGTGCCAGCAGAACGCCGGGGGGTGCGACAGATACGCAGTATTTT
CDR3aa: CASRTPGGATDTQYF

d_gene: -
abundance: few
v_gene: TRBV28
j_gene: TRBJ2-1
CDR3nt: TGTGCCAGCAGTCCGGGGGCGGAACATGAGCAGTTCTTC
CDR3aa: CASSPGAEHEQFF

d_gene: -
abundance: many
v_gene: TRBV7-9
j_gene: TRBJ2-7
CDR3nt: TGTGTCAGCAGCTCAGTGAACAGGGCCAACTACGAGCAGTACTTC
CDR3aa: CVSSSVNRANYEQYF

d_gene: -
abundance: -
v_gene: TRBV19
j_gene: TRBJ2-7
CDR3nt: TGTGCCAGTAGTATAGAGTCGGGCAGGGGATTCTACGAGCAGTACTTC
CDR3aa: CASSIESGRGFYEQYF

d_gene: -
abundance: many
v_gene: TRBV9
j_gene: TRBJ2-3
CDR3nt: TGTGCCAGCAGCGTAGGTGAGACAGATACGCAGTATTTT
CDR3aa: CASSVGETDTQYF

d_gene: TRBD2
abundance: -
v_gene: TRBV11-2
j_gene: TRBJ2-7
CDR3nt: TGTGCCAGCAGCTATACTAGCGGCTCCTGCGAGCGGTACTTC
CDR3aa: CASSYTSGSCERYF